A selection of T cell receptor beta chains follows, all from one sample in a study of identical twins. A single record per CDR3 protein comes from TCRdb applying MiXCR to the 5' RACE reads. The data show 550,000 to 800,000 distinct CDR3 sequences, 7% to 7.5% seen once. This sample was shared with a second study, whose subject was yellow fever vaccine responses in identical twins.

Sequences were obtained from PBMCs. Source of these receptors: a woman aged 18-29 years in good health. Each CDR3 is given with its conserved first and last residue.

V gene	J gene	CDR3 protein
TRBV5-1	TRBJ2-7	CASNRNSYEQYF
TRBV10-3	TRBJ2-5	CAISRTGAETQYF
TRBV27	TRBJ2-2	CASRTGGQNTGELFF
TRBV3-1	TRBJ1-1	CASSQGQTLNTEAFF
TRBV4-1	TRBJ1-2	CASSQDRLGGYTF
TRBV20-1	TRBJ1-1	CSAVERDTEAFF
TRBV10-3	TRBJ1-1	CAISDRGRTDMNTEAFF
TRBV6-1	TRBJ2-2	CASTHRDWGNTGELFF
TRBV6-2/TRBV6-3	TRBJ1-1	CASTPRTGVSEAFF
TRBV5-1	TRBJ2-7	CASSLPSGLAKEQYF
TRBV20-1	TRBJ2-2	CSVGNSGELFF
TRBV7-2	TRBJ2-2	CASSELAGTGVTGELFF
TRBV3-2	TRBJ2-1	CASSHPGLAERGLNNEQFF
TRBV12-3/TRBV12-4	TRBJ1-6	CASSLSSSPLHF
TRBV7-2	TRBJ2-1	CASSLEIPSYNEQFF
TRBV5-1	TRBJ2-5	CASSPEGNQETQYF
TRBV6-5	TRBJ2-1	CASSYSTGHPFRFF
TRBV12-3/TRBV12-4	TRBJ1-5	CASSKNRGGGNQPQHF
TRBV3-1	TRBJ2-1	CASSHPGVTGSLGSYNEQFF
TRBV28	TRBJ2-3	CASSPGPSQYF
TRBV24-1	TRBJ2-3	CATSDRSDLAYTDTQYF
TRBV4-1	TRBJ1-2	CASSPVLRAVYGYTF
TRBV13	TRBJ2-1	CACSRRLAGVQNNEQFF
TRBV24-1	TRBJ2-3	CATSDALPDTQYF
TRBV20-1	TRBJ1-6	CSAASGTSHSPLHF
TRBV28	TRBJ1-2	CASRYRYKVDNYGYTF
TRBV2	TRBJ1-3	CASSESSSGNTIYF
TRBV28	TRBJ1-5	CASSPGQGAYQPQHF
TRBV3-1	TRBJ2-3	CASSWGLDPDTQYF
TRBV15	TRBJ2-3	CATSRGQPLHGDTQYF
TRBV10-3	TRBJ2-1	CAISAVNEQFF
TRBV7-9	TRBJ2-2	CASSPYPGIGELFF
TRBV7-6	TRBJ2-1	CASSLASGRLDEQFF
TRBV6-5	TRBJ1-1	CASSYSGLLNTEAFF
TRBV11-2	TRBJ2-3	CASSKTPRGQHTDTQYF
TRBV2	TRBJ1-3	CASSVWRQDWISGNTIYF
TRBV6-1	TRBJ2-1	CASSRGTLQNNEQFF
TRBV24-1	TRBJ2-3	CATSEHTGTASTDTQYF
TRBV9	TRBJ2-1	CASSVALAGVNNEQFF
TRBV6-6	TRBJ1-1	CASSMGRNTEAFF
TRBV10-3	TRBJ1-3	CAIRAGGNTIYF
TRBV5-1	TRBJ2-5	CASSPSGVITYQETQYF
TRBV6-5	TRBJ1-1	CASSYGQANTEAFF
TRBV5-1	TRBJ1-1	CASSPSGTVDGAFF
TRBV6-1	TRBJ2-3	CASSENSPGQYF
TRBV10-3	TRBJ2-3	CAISSGLAGDTQYF
TRBV5-4	TRBJ2-3	CASSLLSKGGHTDTQYF
TRBV5-1	TRBJ2-1	CASSFGGTIPFNEQFF
TRBV5-1	TRBJ2-5	CASSADSRPETQYF
TRBV5-1	TRBJ1-1	CASSLGHRESEAFF